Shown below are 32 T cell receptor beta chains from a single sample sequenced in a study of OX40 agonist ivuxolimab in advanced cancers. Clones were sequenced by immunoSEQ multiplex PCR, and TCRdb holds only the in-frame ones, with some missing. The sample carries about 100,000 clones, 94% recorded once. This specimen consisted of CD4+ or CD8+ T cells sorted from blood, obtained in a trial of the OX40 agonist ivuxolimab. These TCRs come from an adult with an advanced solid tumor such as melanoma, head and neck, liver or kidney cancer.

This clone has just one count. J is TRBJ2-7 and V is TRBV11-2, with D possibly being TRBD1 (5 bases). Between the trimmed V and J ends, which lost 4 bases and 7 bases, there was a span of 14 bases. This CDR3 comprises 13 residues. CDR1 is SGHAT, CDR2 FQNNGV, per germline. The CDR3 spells CASSSGHLREQYF. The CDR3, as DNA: TGTGCCAGCAGCTCCGGACATCTGAGGGAGCAGTACTTC.

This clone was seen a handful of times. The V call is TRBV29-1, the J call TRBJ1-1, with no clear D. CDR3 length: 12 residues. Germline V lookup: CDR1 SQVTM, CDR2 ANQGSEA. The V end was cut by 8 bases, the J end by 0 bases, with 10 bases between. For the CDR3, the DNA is TGCAGCTTTTCCTTCATGAACACTGAAGCTTTCTTT. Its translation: CSFSFMNTEAFF.

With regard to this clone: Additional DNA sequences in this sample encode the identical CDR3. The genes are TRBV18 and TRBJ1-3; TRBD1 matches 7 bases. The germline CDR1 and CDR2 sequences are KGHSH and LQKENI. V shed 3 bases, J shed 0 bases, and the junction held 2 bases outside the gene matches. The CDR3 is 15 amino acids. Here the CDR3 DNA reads TGTGCCAGCTCACCCGGGACAGTCTCTGGAAACACCATATATTTT. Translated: CASSPGTVSGNTIYF.

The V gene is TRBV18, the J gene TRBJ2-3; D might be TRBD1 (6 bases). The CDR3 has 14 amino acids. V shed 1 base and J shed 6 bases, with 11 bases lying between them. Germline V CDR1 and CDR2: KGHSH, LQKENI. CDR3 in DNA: TGTGCCAGCTCACCACAACAGGGTATGGATACGCAGTATTTT. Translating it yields CASSPQQGMDTQYF. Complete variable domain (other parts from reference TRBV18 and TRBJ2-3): NAGVMQNPRHLVRRRGQEARLRCSPMKGHSHVYWYRQLPEEGLKFMVYLQKENIIDESGMPKERFSAEFPKEGPSILRIQQVVRGDSAAYFCASSPQQGMDTQYFGPGTRLTVL.

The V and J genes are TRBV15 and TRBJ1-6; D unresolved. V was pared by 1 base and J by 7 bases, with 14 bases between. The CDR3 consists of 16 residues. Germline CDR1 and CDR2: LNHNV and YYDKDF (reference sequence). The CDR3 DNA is TGTGCCACCAGCAGAGCTGGAGGGTCCTGGAATTCACCCCTCCACTTT. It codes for CATSRAGGSWNSPLHF.

The CDR3 nucleotides are TGCGCCAGCAGCAAAAGACTAGAAGAGACCCAGTACTTC. This sequence encodes CASSKRLEETQYF. The chain uses TRBV5-1 and TRBJ2-5, with a weak D call TRBD2 (6 bases). The CDR3 runs 13 residues. Germline CDR1 SGHRS, CDR2 YFSETQ. The germline V and J ends were trimmed by 4 bases and 3 bases, with 10 bases remaining between them.

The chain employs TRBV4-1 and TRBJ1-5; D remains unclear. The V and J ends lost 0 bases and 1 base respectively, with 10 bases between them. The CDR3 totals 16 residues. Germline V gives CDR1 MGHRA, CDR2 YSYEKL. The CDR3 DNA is TGCGCCAGCAGCCAAGATTCGGGGAACAGCAATCAGCCCCAGCATTTT. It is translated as CASSQDSGNSNQPQHF.

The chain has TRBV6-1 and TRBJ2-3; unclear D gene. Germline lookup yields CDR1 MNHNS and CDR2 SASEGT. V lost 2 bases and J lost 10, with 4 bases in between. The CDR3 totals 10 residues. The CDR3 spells CASSELAQYF. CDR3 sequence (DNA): TGTGCCAGCAGTGAACTGGCGCAGTATTTT.

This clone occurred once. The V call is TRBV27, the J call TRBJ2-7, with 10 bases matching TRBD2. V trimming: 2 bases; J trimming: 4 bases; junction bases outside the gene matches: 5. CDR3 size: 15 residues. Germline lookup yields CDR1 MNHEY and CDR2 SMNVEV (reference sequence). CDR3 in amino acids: CASSLEPGLAYEQYF. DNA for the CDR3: TGTGCCAGCAGTTTAGAGCCGGGACTAGCGTACGAGCAGTACTTC.

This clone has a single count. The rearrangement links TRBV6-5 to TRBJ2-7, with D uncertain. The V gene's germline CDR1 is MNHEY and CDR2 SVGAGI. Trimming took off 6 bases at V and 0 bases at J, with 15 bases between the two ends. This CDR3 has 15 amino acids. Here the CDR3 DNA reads TGTGCCAGCAGCCCCCTTGGGATTAGCTCCTACGAGCAGTACTTC. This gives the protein CASSPLGISSYEQYF.

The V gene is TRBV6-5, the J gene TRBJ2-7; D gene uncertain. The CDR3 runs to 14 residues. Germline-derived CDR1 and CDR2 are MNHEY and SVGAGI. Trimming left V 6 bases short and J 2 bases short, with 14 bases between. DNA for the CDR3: TGTGCCAGCAGGCACCGCTCGACCACCTACGAGCAGTACTTC. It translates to CASRHRSTTYEQYF.

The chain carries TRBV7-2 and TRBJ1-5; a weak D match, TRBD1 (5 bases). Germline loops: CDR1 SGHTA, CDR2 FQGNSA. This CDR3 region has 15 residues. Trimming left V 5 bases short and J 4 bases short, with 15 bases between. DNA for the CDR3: TGTGCCAGCAGCCTGGGGACGGGGCATAATCAGCCCCAGCATTTT. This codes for CASSLGTGHNQPQHF.

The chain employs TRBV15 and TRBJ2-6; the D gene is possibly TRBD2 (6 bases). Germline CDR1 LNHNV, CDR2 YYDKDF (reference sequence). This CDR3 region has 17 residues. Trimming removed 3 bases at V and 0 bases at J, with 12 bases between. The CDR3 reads CATSSLERVSGANVLTF. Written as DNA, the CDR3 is TGTGCCACCAGCAGTCTCGAGCGGGTCTCTGGGGCCAACGTCCTGACTTTC.

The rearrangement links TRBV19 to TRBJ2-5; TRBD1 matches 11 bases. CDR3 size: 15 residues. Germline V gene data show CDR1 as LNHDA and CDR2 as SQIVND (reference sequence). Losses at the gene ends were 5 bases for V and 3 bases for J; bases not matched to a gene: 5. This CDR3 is CASSGGTGGEETQYF. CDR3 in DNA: TGTGCCAGTAGTGGCGGGACAGGGGGTGAAGAGACCCAGTACTTC.

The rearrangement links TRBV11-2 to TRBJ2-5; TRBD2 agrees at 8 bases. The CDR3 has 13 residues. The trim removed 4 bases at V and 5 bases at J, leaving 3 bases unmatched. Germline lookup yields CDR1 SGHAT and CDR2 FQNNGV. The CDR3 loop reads CASSYGGAETQYF. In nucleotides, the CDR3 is TGTGCCAGCAGCTACGGGGGGGCCGAGACCCAGTACTTC.

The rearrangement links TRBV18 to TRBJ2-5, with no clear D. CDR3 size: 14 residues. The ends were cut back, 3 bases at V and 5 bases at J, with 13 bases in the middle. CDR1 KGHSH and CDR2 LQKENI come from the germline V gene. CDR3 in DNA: TGTGCCAGCTCACCGCGCGCAACCCGGGAGACCCAGTACTTC. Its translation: CASSPRATRETQYF.

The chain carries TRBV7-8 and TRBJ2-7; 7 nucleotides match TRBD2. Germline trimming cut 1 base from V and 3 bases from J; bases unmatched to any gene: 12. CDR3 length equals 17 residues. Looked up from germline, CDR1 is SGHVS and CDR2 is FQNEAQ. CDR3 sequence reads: CASSLGARASGFYEQYF. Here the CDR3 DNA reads TGTGCCAGCAGCTTAGGGGCCCGGGCTAGCGGATTCTACGAGCAGTACTTC.

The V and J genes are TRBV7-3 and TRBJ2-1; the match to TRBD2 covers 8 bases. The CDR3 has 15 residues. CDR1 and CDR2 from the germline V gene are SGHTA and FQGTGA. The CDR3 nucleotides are TGTGCGGAGCAGCCCGCCGGGGGGGGCTCCAATGAGCAGTTCTTC. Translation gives CAEQPAGGGSNEQFF.

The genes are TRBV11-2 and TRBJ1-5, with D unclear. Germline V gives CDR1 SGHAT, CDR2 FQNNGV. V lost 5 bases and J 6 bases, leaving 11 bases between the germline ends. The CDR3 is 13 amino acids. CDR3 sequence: CASSPEGGQPQHF. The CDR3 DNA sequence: TGTGCCAGCAGCCCAGAGGGCGGTCAGCCCCAGCATTTT.

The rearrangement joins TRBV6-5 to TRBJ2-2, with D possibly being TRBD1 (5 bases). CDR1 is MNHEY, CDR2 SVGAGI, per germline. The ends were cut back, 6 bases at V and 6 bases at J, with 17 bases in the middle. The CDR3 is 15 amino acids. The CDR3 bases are TGTGCCAGCAGGGCGCAGGGTTTGTACGCCGGGGAGCTGTTTTTT. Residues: CASRAQGLYAGELFF.

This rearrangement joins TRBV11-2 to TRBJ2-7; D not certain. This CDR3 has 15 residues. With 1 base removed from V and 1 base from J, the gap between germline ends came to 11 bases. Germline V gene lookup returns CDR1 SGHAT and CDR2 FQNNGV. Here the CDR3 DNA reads TGTGCCAGCAGCTTAGGTGGGCAAGAATCCTACGAGCAGTACTTC. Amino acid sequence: CASSLGGQESYEQYF.

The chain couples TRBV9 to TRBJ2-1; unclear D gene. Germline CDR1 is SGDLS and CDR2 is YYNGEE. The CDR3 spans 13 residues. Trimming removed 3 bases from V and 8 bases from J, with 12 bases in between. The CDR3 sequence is CASSGVQMDEQFF. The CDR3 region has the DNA TGTGCCAGCAGCGGAGTCCAAATGGATGAGCAGTTCTTC.

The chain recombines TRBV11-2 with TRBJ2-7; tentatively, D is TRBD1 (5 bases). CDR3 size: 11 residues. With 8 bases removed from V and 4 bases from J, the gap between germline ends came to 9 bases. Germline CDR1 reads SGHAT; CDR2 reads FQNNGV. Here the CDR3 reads CASSTGYEQYF. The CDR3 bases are TGTGCCAGCTCTACAGGTTACGAGCAGTACTTC.

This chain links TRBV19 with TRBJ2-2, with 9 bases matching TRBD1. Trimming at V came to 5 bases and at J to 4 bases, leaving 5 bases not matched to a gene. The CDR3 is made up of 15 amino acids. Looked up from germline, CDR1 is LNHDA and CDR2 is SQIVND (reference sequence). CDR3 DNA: TGTGCCAGTAGTTCACAGGGGGCGCGCACCGGGGAGCTGTTTTTT. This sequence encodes CASSSQGARTGELFF.

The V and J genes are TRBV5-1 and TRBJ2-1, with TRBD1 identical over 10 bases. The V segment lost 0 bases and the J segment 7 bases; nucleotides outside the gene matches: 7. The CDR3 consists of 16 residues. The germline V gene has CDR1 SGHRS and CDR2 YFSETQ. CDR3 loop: CASSLDPMDRGNEQFF. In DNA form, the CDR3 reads TGCGCCAGCAGCTTGGACCCAATGGACAGGGGGAATGAGCAGTTCTTC. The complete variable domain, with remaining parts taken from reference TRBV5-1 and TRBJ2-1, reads KAGVTQTPRYLIKTRGQQVTLSCSPISGHRSVSWYQQTPGQGLQFLFEYFSETQRNKGNFPGRFSGRQFSNSRSEMNVSTLELGDSALYLCASSLDPMDRGNEQFFGPGTRLTVL.

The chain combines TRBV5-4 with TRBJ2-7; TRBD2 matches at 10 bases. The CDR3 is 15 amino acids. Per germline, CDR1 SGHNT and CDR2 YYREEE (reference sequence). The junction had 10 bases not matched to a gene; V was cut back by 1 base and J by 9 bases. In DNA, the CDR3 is TGTGCCAGCAGCTTGCCACTAGCGGGACCTAAGGGGCAGTACTTC. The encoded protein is CASSLPLAGPKGQYF.

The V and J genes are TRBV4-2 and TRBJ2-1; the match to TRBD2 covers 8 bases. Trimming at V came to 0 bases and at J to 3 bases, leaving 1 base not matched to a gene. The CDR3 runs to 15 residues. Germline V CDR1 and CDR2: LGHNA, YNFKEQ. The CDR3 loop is CASSQESGGYNEQFF. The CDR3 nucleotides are TGTGCCAGCAGCCAAGAGAGCGGGGGCTACAATGAGCAGTTCTTC.

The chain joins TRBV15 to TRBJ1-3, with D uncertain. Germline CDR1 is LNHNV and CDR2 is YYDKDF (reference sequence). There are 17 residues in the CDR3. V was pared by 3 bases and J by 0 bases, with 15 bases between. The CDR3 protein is CATSRDRALFSGNTIYF. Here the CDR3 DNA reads TGTGCCACCAGCAGGGATCGGGCCCTATTCTCTGGAAACACCATATATTTT.

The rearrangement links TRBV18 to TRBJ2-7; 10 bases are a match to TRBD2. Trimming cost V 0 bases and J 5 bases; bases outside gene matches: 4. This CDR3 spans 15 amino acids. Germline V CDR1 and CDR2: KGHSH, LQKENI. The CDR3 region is CASSPPGTSAHEQYF. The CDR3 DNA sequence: TGTGCCAGCTCACCACCGGGGACTAGCGCCCACGAGCAGTACTTC.

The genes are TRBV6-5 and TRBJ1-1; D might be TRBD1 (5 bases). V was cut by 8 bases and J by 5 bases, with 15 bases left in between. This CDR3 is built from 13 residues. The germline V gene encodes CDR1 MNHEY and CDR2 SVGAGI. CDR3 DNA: TGTGCCAGCTTAAAAATGCGGGGGACTGAAGCTTTCTTT. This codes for CASLKMRGTEAFF.

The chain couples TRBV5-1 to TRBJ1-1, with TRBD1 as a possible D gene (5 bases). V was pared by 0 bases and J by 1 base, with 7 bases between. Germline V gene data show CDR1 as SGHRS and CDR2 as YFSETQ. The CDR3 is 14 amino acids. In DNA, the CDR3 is TGCGCCAGCAGCTTGGAACAGGAGAACACTGAAGCTTTCTTT. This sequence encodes CASSLEQENTEAFF.

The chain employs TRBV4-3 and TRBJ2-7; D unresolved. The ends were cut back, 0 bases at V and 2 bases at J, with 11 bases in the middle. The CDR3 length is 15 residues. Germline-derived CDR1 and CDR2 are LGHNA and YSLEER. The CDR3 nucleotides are TGCGCCAGCAGCCAAGAGTCTAAGTCACCCTACGAGCAGTACTTC. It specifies CASSQESKSPYEQYF.